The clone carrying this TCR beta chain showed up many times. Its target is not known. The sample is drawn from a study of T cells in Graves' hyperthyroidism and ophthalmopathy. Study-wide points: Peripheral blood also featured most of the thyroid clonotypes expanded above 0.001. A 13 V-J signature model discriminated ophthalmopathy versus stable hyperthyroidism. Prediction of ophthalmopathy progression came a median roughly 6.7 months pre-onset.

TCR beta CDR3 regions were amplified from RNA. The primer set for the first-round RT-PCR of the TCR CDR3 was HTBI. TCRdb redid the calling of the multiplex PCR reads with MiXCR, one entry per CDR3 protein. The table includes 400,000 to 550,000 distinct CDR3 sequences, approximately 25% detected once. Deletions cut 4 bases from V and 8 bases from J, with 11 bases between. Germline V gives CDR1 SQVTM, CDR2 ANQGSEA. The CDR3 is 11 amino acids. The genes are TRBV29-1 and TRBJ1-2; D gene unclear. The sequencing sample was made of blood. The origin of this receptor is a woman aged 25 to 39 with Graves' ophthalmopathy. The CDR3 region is CSVVDKDGYTF. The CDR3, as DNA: TGCAGCGTTGTCGACAAGGACGGCTACACCTTC.